This T cell receptor (beta chain) stems from a study of vaccination and CD4 T cells after COVID-19. Regarding the study as a whole: SARS-CoV-2-reactive clonotype medians increased from about 20 to 38, not significantly.

Remarks on this clonotype: Its antigen is still unknown.

Treatment specified: approximately nine-day PBMC culture with coronavirus spike peptide pools or control peptides (ViraFEST assay). Per-well cultures of 2 million to 2.5 million PBMCs received about 10 IU/ml IL-2 and around 10 ug/ml peptide pools. Negative selection purified CD4+ T cells after less than 11 days of culture. CDR3 length equals 17 residues. Germline loops: CDR1 LNHDA, CDR2 SQIVND (reference sequence). J gave up 0 bases and V 5 bases, and 8 bases lay outside the gene matches. The Oncomine TCR Beta short-read assay was applied to DNA of cultured CD4+ T cells. TCRdb reprocessed the PCR reads via MiXCR and lists one record per CDR3 protein. The sample lists 15,000 or so distinct CDR3 sequences, 59% occurring once.

The chain combines TRBV19 with TRBJ2-1; TRBD2 matches at 9 bases. The TCR was taken from a human donor who had recovered from COVID-19. The sample in question was CD4+ T cells from blood, cultured in vitro, obtained after SARS-CoV-2 vaccination. CDR3 sequence reads: CASSWGLAGSSYNEQFF. The CDR3 DNA sequence: TGTGCCAGTAGTTGGGGGCTAGCGGGGAGCTCCTACAATGAGCAGTTCTTC.